The TCR beta chain described here comes from a study of regulatory T cells. Trimming pared 5 bases from V and 7 bases from J, leaving 15 bases between. The length of the CDR3 is 13 residues. Germline V lookup: CDR1 SGHRS, CDR2 YFSETQ. The PCR used 52 TRBV and 13 TRBJ primers. Data came from immunoSEQ multiplex PCR; TCRdb stores just in-frame clones and leaves some out. The sample has about 20,000 clones, roughly 93% seen once. This chain uses TRBV5-1 with TRBJ1-1; no firm D call. The specimen was CD8+ T cells sorted from blood. This TCR was sampled from a child aged 2 to 10 with CD3G deficiency. The DNA of the CDR3 is TGCGCCAGCAGGTATGACATGAGCGGTGAAGCTTTCTTT. Its translation: CASRYDMSGEAFF.